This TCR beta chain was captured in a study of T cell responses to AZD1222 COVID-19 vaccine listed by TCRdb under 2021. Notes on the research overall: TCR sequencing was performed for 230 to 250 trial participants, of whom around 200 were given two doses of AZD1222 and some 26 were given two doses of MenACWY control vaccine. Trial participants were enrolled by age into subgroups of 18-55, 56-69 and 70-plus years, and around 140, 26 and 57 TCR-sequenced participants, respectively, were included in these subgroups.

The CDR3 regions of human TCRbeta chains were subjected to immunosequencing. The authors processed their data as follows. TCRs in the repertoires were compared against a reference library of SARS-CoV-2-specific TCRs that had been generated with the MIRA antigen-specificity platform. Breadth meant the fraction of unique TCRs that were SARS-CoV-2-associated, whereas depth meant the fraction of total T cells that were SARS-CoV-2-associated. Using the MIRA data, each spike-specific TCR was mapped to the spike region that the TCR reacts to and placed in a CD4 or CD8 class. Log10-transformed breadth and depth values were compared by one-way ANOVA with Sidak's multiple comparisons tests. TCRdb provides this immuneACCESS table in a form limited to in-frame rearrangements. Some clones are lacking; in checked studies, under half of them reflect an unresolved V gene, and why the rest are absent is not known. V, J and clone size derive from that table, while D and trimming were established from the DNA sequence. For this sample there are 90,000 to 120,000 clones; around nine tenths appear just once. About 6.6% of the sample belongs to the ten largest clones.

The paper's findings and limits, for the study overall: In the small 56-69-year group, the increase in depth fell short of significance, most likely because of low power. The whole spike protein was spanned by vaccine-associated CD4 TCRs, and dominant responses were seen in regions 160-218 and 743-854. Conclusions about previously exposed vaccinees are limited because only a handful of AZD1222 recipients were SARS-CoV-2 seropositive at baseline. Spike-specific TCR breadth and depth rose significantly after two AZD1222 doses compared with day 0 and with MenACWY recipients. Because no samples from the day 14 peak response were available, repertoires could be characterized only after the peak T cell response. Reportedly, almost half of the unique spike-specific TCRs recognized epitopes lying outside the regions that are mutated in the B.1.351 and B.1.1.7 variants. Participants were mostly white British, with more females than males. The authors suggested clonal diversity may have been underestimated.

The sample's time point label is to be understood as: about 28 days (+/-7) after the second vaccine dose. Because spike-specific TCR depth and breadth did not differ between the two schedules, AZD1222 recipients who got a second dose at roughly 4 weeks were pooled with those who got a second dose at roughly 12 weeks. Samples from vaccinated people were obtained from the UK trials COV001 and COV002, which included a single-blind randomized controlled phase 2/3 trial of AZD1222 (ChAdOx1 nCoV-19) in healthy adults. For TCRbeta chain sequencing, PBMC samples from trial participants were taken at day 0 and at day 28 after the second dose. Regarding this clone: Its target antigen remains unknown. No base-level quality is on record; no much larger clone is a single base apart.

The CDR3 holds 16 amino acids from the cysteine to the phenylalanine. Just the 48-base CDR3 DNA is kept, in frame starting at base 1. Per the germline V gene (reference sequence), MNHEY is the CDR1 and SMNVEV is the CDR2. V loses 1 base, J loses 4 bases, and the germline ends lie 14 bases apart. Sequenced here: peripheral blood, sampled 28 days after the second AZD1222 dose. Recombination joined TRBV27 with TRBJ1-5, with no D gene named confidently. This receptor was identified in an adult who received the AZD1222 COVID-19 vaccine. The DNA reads TGTGCCAGCAGTTTATACTCCGGGCAGATTAATCAGCCCCAGCATTTT. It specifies CASSLYSGQINQPQHF.